This passage covers 23 T cell receptor beta chains from one sample sequenced in a study of radiotherapy plus CTLA-4 blockade in lung cancer. TCRdb's table, derived via immunoSEQ multiplex PCR, lists solely in-frame clones and lacks some. This repertoire shows roughly 50,000 clones, around nine tenths found once; its top ten account for 7.8%. The source material was peripheral blood, sampled from a patient treated with radiotherapy plus ipilimumab. All receptors derive from a human donor with non-small cell lung cancer whose response to radiotherapy plus ipilimumab could not be evaluated.

This clone has a handful of counts. The V call is TRBV11-2, the J call TRBJ1-3, with 9 nucleotides matching TRBD1. Trimming at V came to 6 bases and at J to 0 bases, leaving 12 bases not matched to a gene. Germline V gene data show CDR1 as SGHAT and CDR2 as FQNNGV. This CDR3 contains 18 residues. DNA for the CDR3: TGTGCCAGCAGTCCATACCGAGGACAGGGGTTCTCTGGAAACACCATATATTTT. As protein: CASSPYRGQGFSGNTIYF.

The CDR3 DNA reads TGTGCCAGCAGCTTACTCGATCCCGGGGTACAGCCCCAGCATTTT. This gives the protein CASSLLDPGVQPQHF. The V and J genes are TRBV7-2 and TRBJ1-5; D remains ambiguous. Trimming took 2 bases from V and 7 from J, leaving 15 bases between them. The CDR3 extends over 15 amino acids. Germline CDR1 and CDR2: SGHTA and FQGNSA.

The rearrangement joins TRBV5-1 to TRBJ2-5; 7 nucleotides agree with TRBD2. The length of the CDR3 is 15 residues. V lost 2 bases to trimming and J lost 6 bases; unmatched junction nucleotides: 10. CDR1 SGHRS and CDR2 YFSETQ come from the germline V gene. The CDR3 region is CASSLSGREEQTQYF. CDR3 nucleotides: TGCGCCAGCAGCTTATCGGGACGGGAGGAACAGACCCAGTACTTC.

Only one count was recorded for this clone. The J gene is TRBJ1-2, the V gene TRBV18; D may be TRBD1 (5 bases). In germline, CDR1 is KGHSH, CDR2 LQKENI. The CDR3 totals 13 residues. Trimming cost V 3 bases and J 7 bases, with 12 bases left between them. Here the CDR3 DNA reads TGTGCCAGCTCACCGGCCGATAGGGGTGGCTACACCTTC. It codes for CASSPADRGGYTF.

The gene calls are TRBV19 and TRBJ2-7, with TRBD2 matching over 8 bases. The CDR3 is 14 amino acids. Per the germline V gene, CDR1 is LNHDA and CDR2 is SQIVND (reference sequence). V dropped 3 bases and J dropped 0; count of bases not matched to a gene: 1. The chain's CDR3 is CASSIAGGSYEQYF. Written as DNA, the CDR3 is TGTGCCAGTAGTATTGCGGGGGGCTCCTACGAGCAGTACTTC.

V gene TRBV19 combines with J gene TRBJ1-5; perhaps TRBD1 as D (5 bases). The V end was cut by 5 bases, the J end by 4 bases, with 15 bases between. CDR3 size: 15 residues. The germline V gene has CDR1 LNHDA and CDR2 SQIVND (reference sequence). CDR3 sequence: CASSGTTDSNQPQHF. The CDR3 DNA reads TGTGCCAGTAGTGGGACTACAGACTCAAATCAGCCCCAGCATTTT.

The chain is built from TRBV11-3 and TRBJ2-1, with 9 bases fitting TRBD1. Germline CDR1 is SGHNT and CDR2 is YENEEA. This CDR3 has 15 residues. V lost 1 base and J lost 2; bases outside the gene matches: 0. The CDR3 DNA sequence: TGTGCCAGCAGCTTAGGGACAGGGGCCTACAATGAGCAGTTCTTC. This codes for CASSLGTGAYNEQFF.

This clone was seen a single time. The chain is built from TRBV19 and TRBJ1-3; 8 nucleotides agree with TRBD1. The CDR3 loop spans 14 amino acids. From germline, CDR1 is LNHDA and CDR2 SQIVND (reference sequence). The junction had 7 bases not matched to a gene; V was cut back by 6 bases and J by 6 bases. The chain's CDR3 is CASRPQGAENTIYF. The CDR3 DNA follows: TGTGCCAGTAGGCCCCAGGGGGCGGAAAACACCATATATTTT.

The chain uses TRBV30 and TRBJ2-1, with 9 positions matching TRBD2. The V gene end was trimmed by 5 bases and the J gene end by 9 bases; junction bases not matched to a gene: 11. CDR1 and CDR2 from the germline V gene are GTSNPN and SVGIG (reference sequence). This CDR3 is built from 14 residues. The CDR3 reads CAWDPASGMGEQFF. In DNA form, the CDR3 reads TGTGCCTGGGACCCGGCTAGCGGGATGGGTGAGCAGTTCTTC.

The V gene is TRBV7-2, the J gene TRBJ2-3; TRBD2 matches at 13 bases. The CDR3 has 15 amino acids. Germline V CDR1 and CDR2: SGHTA, FQGNSA. The J segment lost 8 bases and the V segment lost 3 bases, leaving 5 bases of the junction unmatched. CDR3 coding DNA: TGTGCCAGCAGCTTGACTAGCGGGGGGCCCGGTACGCAGTATTTT. It codes for CASSLTSGGPGTQYF.

The rearrangement joins TRBV5-1 to TRBJ2-1; 16 nucleotides match TRBD2. Losses at the gene ends were 5 bases for V and 5 bases for J; bases not matched to a gene: 4. From germline, CDR1 is SGHRS and CDR2 YFSETQ. This CDR3 has 16 residues. CDR3 in DNA: TGCGCCAGCAGGGGACTAGCGGGGGGGCCCCACAATGAGCAGTTCTTC. Translating gives CASRGLAGGPHNEQFF.

The chain carries TRBV5-1 and TRBJ2-5; tentatively, D is TRBD1 (6 bases). The CDR3 totals 15 residues. Germline V lookup: CDR1 SGHRS, CDR2 YFSETQ. Trimming took off 0 bases at V and 3 bases at J, with 12 bases between the two ends. The CDR3 loop reads CASSLAGNREETQYF. The CDR3 DNA is TGCGCCAGCAGCTTGGCCGGTAACAGGGAAGAGACCCAGTACTTC.

This clone has only a few counts. V usage is TRBV19 and J usage is TRBJ1-2, with 8 nucleotides matching TRBD1. The junction had 5 bases not matched to a gene; V was cut back by 10 bases and J by 1 base. The CDR3 length is 13 residues. Germline CDR1 is LNHDA and CDR2 is SQIVND (reference sequence). The CDR3 protein is CATAGQVNYGYTF. The CDR3 coding sequence is TGTGCCACCGCGGGACAGGTTAACTATGGCTACACCTTC.

This chain links TRBV5-1 with TRBJ1-1, with D tentatively TRBD1 (5 bases). Germline V gene lookup returns CDR1 SGHRS and CDR2 YFSETQ. The ends were cut back, 2 bases at V and 3 bases at J, with 11 bases in the middle. The CDR3 consists of 14 residues. The CDR3, as DNA: TGCGCCAGCAGCTTTTGGGGCCGGGACACTGAAGCTTTCTTT. Protein: CASSFWGRDTEAFF.

This clone was observed a few times. In DNA form, the CDR3 reads TGTGCCAGCAGCTTTGGGAGCGGCGCCGAAAAACTGTTTTTT. It codes for CASSFGSGAEKLFF. The rearrangement links TRBV5-6 to TRBJ1-4; the D is unclear. The germline V and J ends were trimmed by 2 bases and 8 bases, with 13 bases remaining between them. Germline CDR1 SGHDT, CDR2 YYEEEE. The CDR3 extends over 14 amino acids. Filled out from reference TRBV5-6 and TRBJ1-4, the complete variable domain reads DAGVTQSPTHLIKTRGQQVTLRCSPKSGHDTVSWYQQALGQGPQFIFQYYEEEERQRGNFPDRFSGHQFPNYSSELNVNALLLGDSALYLCASSFGSGAEKLFFGSGTQLSVL.

A single count supports this clone. The chain recombines TRBV19 with TRBJ1-1, with a possible D match to TRBD1 (6 bases). The length of the CDR3 is 17 residues. CDR1 and CDR2 from the germline V gene are LNHDA and SQIVND (reference sequence). Trimming took 7 bases from V and 0 from J, leaving 21 bases between them. The CDR3 loop is CASTISSGQLMNTEAFF. The CDR3, as DNA: TGTGCCAGTACCATCTCATCGGGACAACTGATGAACACTGAAGCTTTCTTT.

The chain is built from TRBV19 and TRBJ2-7; 8 positions match TRBD1. Germline CDR1 LNHDA, CDR2 SQIVND (reference sequence). J gave up 6 bases and V 2 bases, and 12 bases lay outside the gene matches. CDR3 size: 16 residues. The CDR3 DNA reads TGTGCCAGTAGTATAAGGGGCGAGACAGGGGATGCCGAGCAGTACTTC. This sequence encodes CASSIRGETGDAEQYF.

The rearrangement uses TRBV28 and TRBJ2-1; TRBD1 aligns across 7 bases. The CDR3 totals 16 residues. Unmatched junction bases numbered 6, after V lost 4 bases and J lost 0 bases. Germline V gene data show CDR1 as MDHEN and CDR2 as SYDVKM. CDR3 nucleotide sequence: TGTGCCAGCAGTTCCACCGGGACAGCCTCCTACAATGAGCAGTTCTTC. It encodes CASSSTGTASYNEQFF.

This clone has just one count. The rearrangement links TRBV19 to TRBJ2-7; D possibly corresponds to TRBD1 (6 bases). Between the trimmed V and J ends, which lost 4 bases and 2 bases, there was a span of 15 bases. Germline-derived CDR1 and CDR2 are LNHDA and SQIVND (reference sequence). This CDR3 region has 15 residues. The CDR3, as DNA: TGTGCCAGTAGTAACAGGGTGCAGGGACCCTACGAGCAGTACTTC. Its protein product is CASSNRVQGPYEQYF.

The rearrangement joins TRBV7-9 to TRBJ2-2, with D possibly being TRBD1 (7 bases). The V gene's germline CDR1 is SEHNR and CDR2 FQNEAQ (reference sequence). This CDR3 region has 17 residues. Trimming removed 5 bases from V and 10 bases from J, with 26 bases in between. CDR3 bases: TGTGCCAGCAGCCCCGGTCCGGGACTCGACAGGGCCCAGGAGCTGTTTTTT. It translates to CASSPGPGLDRAQELFF.

A single count supports this clone. The chain uses TRBV7-2 and TRBJ2-7, with D possibly TRBD2 on 6 matching bases. Deletions cut 5 bases from V and 1 base from J, with 15 bases between. CDR3 length: 15 residues. Germline V gene sequence: CDR1 SGHTA, CDR2 FQGNSA. The CDR3 reads CASSRGVAESYEQYF. The CDR3 region has the DNA TGTGCCAGCAGCCGCGGGGTAGCGGAGTCCTACGAGCAGTACTTC.

The J gene is TRBJ2-7, the V gene TRBV13; TRBD2 agrees at 10 bases. CDR1 is PRHDT and CDR2 is FYEKMQ in the germline V gene (reference sequence). This CDR3 is 16 amino acids long. The junction had 11 bases not matched to a gene; V was cut back by 7 bases and J by 2 bases. The CDR3 bases are TGTGCCAGCACCCGAACTAGCGGGGCAACGACCTACGAGCAGTACTTC. This sequence encodes CASTRTSGATTYEQYF.

The V call is TRBV6-1, the J call TRBJ1-6, with 10 bases matching TRBD1. Trimming took 4 bases from V and 9 from J; bases not matched to a gene: 6. The CDR3 length is 15 residues. Germline V gene data show CDR1 as MNHNS and CDR2 as SASEGT. DNA of the CDR3: TGTGCCAGCAGTGCGACAGGGGGCTCGGGTTCACCCCTCCACTTT. As protein: CASSATGGSGSPLHF.